The next 23 T cell receptor beta chains were all read from a single sample in a study of blood T cell repertoires in COVID-19. Clones were read by immunoSEQ multiplex PCR, and TCRdb kept only the in-frame ones, dropping some. The repertoire holds around 54,000 clones, with roughly 88% as singletons. The material sequenced was peripheral blood. The receptors shown here come from a human donor in a cohort sampled during active COVID-19.

This clone came up a few times. The chain combines TRBV10-2 with TRBJ2-5, with a tentative D call TRBD2 (7 bases). Trimming shortened V by 6 bases and J by 2 bases, and 22 bases separated the two germline ends. CDR1 WSHSY and CDR2 SAAADI come from the germline V gene. The CDR3 length is 17 residues. The CDR3 DNA follows: TGCGCCAGCAGGCTCATCAGGGGCCCCGGGGGGCAAGAGACCCAGTACTTC. The encoded protein is CASRLIRGPGGQETQYF.

The chain joins TRBV27 to TRBJ1-1; 8 nucleotides agree with TRBD1. The CDR3 is 16 amino acids. The trim removed 4 bases at V and 11 bases at J, leaving 18 bases unmatched. CDR1 and CDR2 (germline): MNHEY, SMNVEV (reference sequence). DNA of the CDR3: TGTGCCAGCAGTTCTATCATGCCTGGACAGGGTTTGGGTGCTTTCTTT. Its protein product is CASSSIMPGQGLGAFF.

This chain links TRBV5-6 with TRBJ2-7; D is uncertain. With 2 bases removed from V and 3 bases from J, the gap between germline ends came to 6 bases. Per germline, CDR1 SGHDT and CDR2 YYEEEE. The CDR3 consists of 12 residues. The CDR3 DNA reads as TGTGCCAGCAGCTTACAGAACTACGAGCAGTACTTC. It specifies CASSLQNYEQYF.

The sample holds one count of this clone. The chain is built from TRBV9 and TRBJ2-5, with D possibly matching TRBD2 (7 bases). V was cut by 4 bases and J by 5 bases, with 21 bases left in between. The CDR3 is 16 amino acids. Looked up from germline, CDR1 is SGDLS and CDR2 is YYNGEE. The CDR3 bases are TGTGCCAGCAGCATCACCTCATGGGGGGGGCCGGAGACCCAGTACTTC. It specifies CASSITSWGGPETQYF.

V gene TRBV3-1 (or the pseudogene TRBV3-2) combines with J gene TRBJ2-4, with 7 bases aligning to TRBD2. The CDR3 is 15 amino acids. Trimming at V came to 4 bases and at J to 3 bases, leaving 6 bases not matched to a gene. Germline values: CDR1 LGHDT, CDR2 YNNKEL (reference sequence). The chain's CDR3 is CASSPRGGGKNIQYF. CDR3 DNA: TGTGCCAGCAGCCCCCGGGGCGGGGGCAAAAACATTCAGTACTTC.

The chain couples TRBV5-1 to TRBJ2-1; a weak D match, TRBD2 (6 bases). The CDR3 has 15 amino acids. V was trimmed by 4 bases and J by 2 bases, leaving 13 bases between them. The germline CDR1 and CDR2 sequences are SGHRS and YFSETQ. The chain's CDR3 is CASSLGGGAYNEQFF. As DNA, the CDR3 is TGCGCCAGCAGCCTTGGCGGAGGGGCCTACAATGAGCAGTTCTTC.

This chain uses TRBV13 with TRBJ1-1; 9 nucleotides align to TRBD1. Germline-derived CDR1 and CDR2 are PRHDT and FYEKMQ (reference sequence). This CDR3 is 15 amino acids long. J was trimmed by 5 bases and V by 4 bases; bases with no gene match: 8. Here the CDR3 reads CASSSEGQGRTEAFF. Here the CDR3 DNA reads TGTGCCAGCAGCTCGGAAGGACAGGGGAGGACTGAAGCTTTCTTT.

V is TRBV7-2 and J is TRBJ2-1; 10 bases align to TRBD2. V shed 1 base and J 2 bases; nucleotides not matched to a gene: 2. Per the germline V gene, CDR1 is SGHTA and CDR2 is FQGNSA. This CDR3 is built from 16 residues. The CDR3 DNA follows: TGTGCCAGCAGCTTAGAAAGCGGGAGGGCCTACAATGAGCAGTTCTTC. Translating gives CASSLESGRAYNEQFF.

This clone was found a few times. The chain employs TRBV7-4 and TRBJ2-7, with D possibly TRBD1 on 5 matching bases. Germline V gene lookup returns CDR1 SGHVT and CDR2 SQSDAQ. The V and J ends lost 5 bases and 4 bases respectively, with 18 bases between them. The CDR3 runs 15 residues. The CDR3, as DNA: TGTGCCAGCAGCCTCCACTCCGGCCAGGGTTACGAGCAGTACTTC. Its translation: CASSLHSGQGYEQYF.

CDR3 residues: CASSVLGSETQYF. The CDR3 nucleotides are TGTGCCAGCAGTGTACTAGGGTCCGAGACCCAGTACTTC. V is TRBV2 and J is TRBJ2-5; tentatively, D is TRBD2 (5 bases). The CDR3 contains 13 residues. Germline V gene sequence: CDR1 SNHLY, CDR2 FYNNEI. The V end was cut by 4 bases, the J end by 5 bases, with 11 bases between.

This clone was recorded only once. The chain links TRBV3-1 (or the pseudogene TRBV3-2) to TRBJ2-7; D might be TRBD2 (6 bases). V was trimmed by 1 base and J by 7 bases, leaving 14 bases between them. This CDR3 has 14 amino acids. Germline V lookup: CDR1 LGHDT, CDR2 YNNKEL (reference sequence). CDR3 region: CASSQAGASLEQYF. For the CDR3, the DNA is TGTGCCAGCAGCCAAGCGGGAGCCTCCTTAGAGCAGTACTTC.

This clone was observed a single time. The chain is built from TRBV5-4 and TRBJ2-2; TRBD1 matches 8 bases. Germline trimming cut 4 bases from V and 6 bases from J; bases unmatched to any gene: 2. The germline CDR1 and CDR2 sequences are SGHNT and YYREEE (reference sequence). The CDR3 covers 13 residues. The CDR3 protein is CASSAGGSGELFF. The DNA of the CDR3 is TGTGCCAGCAGCGCAGGGGGCTCCGGGGAGCTGTTTTTT.

This sequence joins TRBV5-1 and TRBJ2-5; 10 bases fit TRBD2. The CDR3 is made up of 14 amino acids. Germline CDR1 reads SGHRS; CDR2 reads YFSETQ. V dropped 4 bases and J dropped 4; count of bases not matched to a gene: 4. The CDR3 protein is CASSKREGPETQYF. CDR3 nucleotides: TGCGCCAGCAGCAAGCGGGAGGGCCCAGAGACCCAGTACTTC.

The chain links TRBV4-1 to TRBJ2-7; 12 positions agree with TRBD2. This CDR3 comprises 16 residues. J was trimmed by 2 bases and V by 3 bases; bases with no gene match: 5. CDR1 is MGHRA and CDR2 is YSYEKL in the germline V gene. CDR3 coding DNA: TGCGCCAGCAGCCATATTACTAGCGGGGGGACCTACGAGCAGTACTTC. Protein product: CASSHITSGGTYEQYF.

V usage is TRBV5-6 and J usage is TRBJ2-7; 8 nucleotides agree with TRBD1. This CDR3 has 12 amino acids. V shed 7 bases, J shed 3 bases, and the junction held 3 bases outside the gene matches. CDR1 SGHDT and CDR2 YYEEEE come from the germline V gene. The DNA for the CDR3 is TGTGCCAGCGGACAGGGTCGCTACGAGCAGTACTTC. Translation gives CASGQGRYEQYF.

The chain is built from TRBV19 and TRBJ2-2; a weak D match, TRBD1 (5 bases). CDR1 and CDR2 (germline): LNHDA, SQIVND (reference sequence). V was clipped by 5 bases and J by 1 base, with 8 bases between them. The CDR3 is 14 amino acids. CDR3 DNA: TGTGCCAGTAGTGGGCAGGGGAACACCGGGGAGCTGTTTTTT. Protein product: CASSGQGNTGELFF.

The chain recombines TRBV27 with TRBJ2-7; possible D gene TRBD1, 6 bases. Germline loops: CDR1 MNHEY, CDR2 SMNVEV (reference sequence). Between the trimmed V and J ends, which lost 7 bases and 3 bases, there was a span of 16 bases. The CDR3 loop spans 14 amino acids. The DNA of the CDR3 is TGTGCCAGCACTACTTCGGGACACCTCTACGAGCAGTACTTC. It translates to CASTTSGHLYEQYF.

The genes are TRBV10-2 and TRBJ1-5; 7 nucleotides agree with TRBD1. The CDR3 totals 17 residues. The V segment lost 10 bases and the J segment 2 bases; nucleotides outside the gene matches: 17. Germline CDR1 is WSHSY and CDR2 is SAAADI. The CDR3 here is CATDRDSPPIRNQPQHF. CDR3 in DNA: TGCGCCACCGACCGGGACAGTCCCCCTATACGCAATCAGCCCCAGCATTTT.

The table lists this clone with a few counts. The chain is built from TRBV28 and TRBJ2-7, with 7 bases that match TRBD1. Germline lookup yields CDR1 MDHEN and CDR2 SYDVKM. J gave up 3 bases and V 6 bases, and 2 bases lay outside the gene matches. The CDR3 runs to 12 residues. The CDR3 sequence: CASRGQFYEQYF. In nucleotides, the CDR3 is TGTGCCAGCAGGGGACAGTTCTACGAGCAGTACTTC.

V is TRBV4-1 and J is TRBJ1-2; a weak D match, TRBD1 (5 bases). V lost 0 bases and J 2 bases, leaving 10 bases between the germline ends. This CDR3 has 15 residues. Germline CDR1 and CDR2: MGHRA and YSYEKL. CDR3 amino acids: CASSQETARNYGYTF. The CDR3 DNA is TGCGCCAGCAGCCAAGAGACAGCTAGAAACTATGGCTACACCTTC.

The chain uses TRBV24-1 and TRBJ2-1, with TRBD1 matching over 11 bases. Germline V gives CDR1 KGHDR, CDR2 SFDVKD. Trimming took 9 bases from V and 2 from J; bases not matched to a gene: 5. The CDR3 consists of 15 residues. The CDR3 reads CATGQGQGAYNEQFF. In DNA, the CDR3 is TGTGCCACCGGGCAGGGACAGGGGGCCTACAATGAGCAGTTCTTC.

The chain joins TRBV6-1 to TRBJ2-7; D is uncertain. V lost 2 bases and J 0 bases, leaving 8 bases between the germline ends. The CDR3 contains 14 residues. CDR1 is MNHNS, CDR2 SASEGT, per germline. CDR3 in DNA: TGTGCCAGCAGTGAACAAGCGTCCTCCTACGAGCAGTACTTC. Protein sequence: CASSEQASSYEQYF.

The chain couples TRBV19 to TRBJ1-6, with a possible D match to TRBD1 (5 bases). Germline-derived CDR1 and CDR2 are LNHDA and SQIVND (reference sequence). Trimming pared 6 bases from V and 6 bases from J, leaving 18 bases between. The CDR3 contains 16 residues. DNA for the CDR3: TGTGCCAGTAGCCTACCAACAGGAAGCGCTAATTCACCCCTCCACTTT. Translated: CASSLPTGSANSPLHF.